This T cell receptor (beta chain) is drawn from a study of cytomegalovirus exposure and HLA in healthy donors (dated 2017 in TCRdb). Context from the whole study: According to an earlier analysis of 450 to 650 of the donors, 150 million to 200 million T cells yielded 90 million to 130 million unique TCR beta sequences and roughly 280 Gb of sequence data. An earlier analysis of 587 of the donors used high-throughput TCR beta sequencing to judge whether each TCR beta V gene segment behaved as functional or pseudogenic. The study combined high-throughput TCR immunosequencing, statistical association of individual TCRs with disease status, and machine learning to predict cytomegalovirus infection status. Across around 400 genotyped donors of the cohort, an average of about 200,000 unique TCR beta nucleotide sequences per donor were sequenced, and roughly 18% of those sequences were non-productive. Using immunosequencing, the study profiled T cell repertoires from about 650 subjects and related those repertoires to cytomegalovirus serostatus. Donor age, sex, ethnicity and CMV serostatus were collected together with the repertoire data. The genetic ancestry cluster associated with self-reported Caucasian donors included 70% to 85% of the approximately 410 genotyped donors. A later analysis re-analyzed previously published TCR beta repertoires from 500 to 700 donors and added high-resolution HLA genotyping to study TCR occurrence patterns. In a later genetic analysis, genome-wide SNP genotypes for about 55% of the roughly 670 donors were used, and that subset was treated as a discovery cohort. A separate validation cohort of roughly 130 different subjects was used in addition to the roughly 670-subject first cohort. Both class I and class II loci were covered by HLA typing, at four-digit resolution. An early release covering around 630 HLA-typed donors comprised 300 to 350 gigabases of sequencing data and around 80 million unique TCR sequences. Rather than drawing on any new phenotypic data, the later analysis identified candidate immune exposures from TCR beta sequences and the way those sequences occurred across donors. All discovery cohort repertoires had been generated on a single sequencing platform. Typing coverage varied by locus: roughly 629-640 donors for A, B, C, DRB1 and DQB1; some 520 for DQA1; over 600 for DPA1; about 450 for DPB1. The aim of the study was to test whether cataloging public T cell receptors could identify signatures of past pathogen exposure. About five DR-DQ haplotypes were handled as single units for association and clustering, since linkage in the cohort was strong.

The junction shows trimming of 4 bases on V and 7 bases on J, and the gene matches do not reach 3 bases of it. The CDR3 covers 13 residues, taking in both the cysteine and the phenylalanine. Only the CDR3 region is kept as DNA, spanning 39 bases read in frame from base 1. CDR1 GTSNPN and CDR2 SVGIG are derived from the germline V gene (reference sequence). Findings and caveats that apply to the study as a whole: Because counts were too low, approximately 18 rarely observed V segments, including chromosome 9 orphons, were excluded from the earlier analysis of roughly 580 of the donors. The study gave a list of about 160 TCR beta chains associated with cytomegalovirus. The 87-base-pair reads could not distinguish some IMGT-functional V segments, including TRBV6-2 and TRBV6-3, so those segments were excluded. A later analysis found that TCR association rates varied across HLA loci, with DRB1 alleles showing the most associated TCRs and HLA-C alleles the fewest. At a false discovery rate of 0.05, a later analysis linked around 17,000 TCR beta sequences to specific HLA alleles. Immune exposure information for the cohort was limited to CMV serostatus. The authors suggested that the approach could potentially be generalized to other disease states and immunological phenotypes. This cohort had only TCR beta chains sequenced, and the lack of alpha or paired-chain data limited which features could be detected. In a later genetic analysis, fewer N-insertions in productive TCRs were reported among donors in an Asian-associated ancestry cluster than the roughly 700-donor mean. A later genetic analysis associated a missense DCLRE1C variant with V-gene and J-gene trimming of TCR beta chains, and an independent cohort replicated the association. HLA typing was unavailable for some donors at each locus, so association tests used only the typed subset. In vitro tests confirmed that a few of the cytomegalovirus-associated TCR beta chains recognize cytomegalovirus antigens. A later analysis found that most CMV-associated TCR beta chains appeared HLA-restricted, with HLA associations seemingly driven largely by CMV exposure. A further reported finding was that TCR beta sequences accurately predicted the HLA-A and HLA-B alleles for most subjects in the first cohort. Correlated functional status among segregating V segments might be attributable to linkage disequilibrium, but an unknown experimental factor could not be ruled out. A cluster of highly shared sequence variants was judged likely to represent a technical artifact of the sequencing pipeline. Strong co-occurrence of HLA alleles, especially DR and DQ, made assigning TCR associations to individual alleles difficult. An earlier analysis of some 590 of the donors showed that most TCR beta V segments appeared in productive rearrangements either about 87% or about 30% of the time, which broadly matched IMGT annotations. Most TCR sequences were observed very rarely across donors, whereas some public TCRs were present in many individuals. A later analysis reported that several top co-occurrence clusters appeared linked to parvovirus B19, influenza, CMV and Epstein-Barr virus. A later analysis found that HLA-associated TCR beta chains were more clonally expanded and had lower generation probabilities than equally common non-associated chains. The classifier was reported to diagnose cytomegalovirus status with high specificity and sensitivity in both the original and validation cohorts. The presence/absence analyses assumed that sequencing depth was roughly uniform across donors, and that assumption may not be true.

The cohort was made up of around 720 healthy bone marrow donors. At the time of sampling, every cohort member was nominally healthy, though immune exposures that went unrecorded were likely present. The donor tested CMV seronegative, placing the donor among the 352 seronegative members of the cohort. A peripheral blood sample was collected from each donor, and TCR beta sequencing was performed on peripheral blood mononuclear cells. The Qiagen DNeasy Blood Extraction Kit was used to extract genomic DNA from the blood cell samples. Library prep was done by the immunoSEQ multiplex PCR assay. The multiplex PCR relied on a mix of 60 forward primers for TCR Vbeta segments and 13 reverse primers for TCR Jbeta segments. Amplification of the CDR3 region of rearranged TCR beta genes was performed with a multiplex PCR assay on genomic DNA. The amplified TCR beta libraries were sequenced on the Illumina HiSeq System as 87-base-pair reads. The authors processed their data as follows. A later analysis tallied 75 million to 85 million unique TCR beta chains across the 640 or so repertoires, and about 12 million of those chains were shared by two or more donors. Raw reads were error-corrected and collapsed into unique sequences by a nearest-neighbor algorithm in which closely related sequences were merged to remove PCR and sequencing errors. V, D and J gene segments were assigned by aligning CDR3 sequences to IMGT reference sequences. For a sequence to be retained, at least a six-nucleotide match to both a V gene segment and a J gene segment was required. A rearrangement was called productive if the CDR3 had no stop codons and remained in frame with V and J, and every other rearrangement was called non-productive. Following IMGT convention, CDR3 was defined as the stretch from the second conserved V-encoded cysteine up to the conserved J-encoded phenylalanine. In an earlier analysis of more than 550 of the donors, sequences lacking an unambiguous match to a single V gene segment were excluded. An earlier analysis of over 450 of the donors classified V segments as functional when productive rearrangements were above 56.7% and as segregating when the standard deviation between donors was above 5%. A statistical classification framework was built to diagnose cytomegalovirus status from the catalog of TCR beta chain sequences. A later analysis assigned V and J genes by comparing TCR nucleotide sequences with IMGT/GENE-DB human TR gene sequences. The TCRdist pipeline was used in a later analysis to assign CDR3 sequences and most-parsimonious VDJ recombination scenarios. In a later analysis, every TCR beta chain was defined by the combination of its CDR3 amino acid sequence and its V-gene family, and reads without a unique V-gene family were dropped. As a way to deal with suspected cross-contamination and a sequencing artifact, a later analysis dropped approximately 570 nucleotide sequences that were highly shared and had low generation probability. For each public chain, a later analysis derived a clonal expansion index from normalized ranks of inferred template counts within each repertoire. A later analysis computed generation probabilities with a VDJ recombination model fitted to out-of-frame rearrangements, and checked the results against IGoR. In a later analysis, hypergeometric tests were used to score TCR-TCR, TCR-HLA and TCR-CMV co-occurrence, with a repertoire-size bias correction applied to TCR pairs. A later analysis estimated false discovery rates by permuting HLA or CMV assignments 20 times. A later analysis grouped co-occurring TCRs with DBSCAN, adding TCRdist sequence similarity when clustering within HLA-allele-positive subsets. Repertoires with fewer than 30,000 or more than 120,000 public chains were left out of co-occurrence clustering, as were five repertoires with anomalous nucleotide sharing. The clones in this table, taken by TCRdb from immuneACCESS, are in-frame only. Not every clone is retained; where verified, under half of the shortfall comes from an unresolved V gene, and the cause of the rest is unknown. For V, J and clone size, that table is used; D and trimming come from the DNA. This sample's clone table shows fewer than 50,000 clones. The leading ten clones occupy 8.1% of the sample.

About this clone itself: The clone's antigen remains unknown.

The source of this sequence is a male donor in good health and CMV-seronegative. The receptor chain draws on TRBV30 and TRBJ2-6, with 8 bases aligning to TRBD2. Sequencing used PBMCs. The CDR3 protein is CAWTAGGANVLTF. The bases read TGTGCCTGGACGGCGGGGGGAGCCAACGTCCTGACTTTC. With the rest looked up from the reference TRBV30 and TRBJ2-6 genes rather than sequenced, the full variable domain is SQTIHQWPATLVQPVGSPLSLECTVEGTSNPNLYWYRQAAGRGLQLLFYSVGIGQISSEVPQNLSASRPQDRQFILSSKKLLLSDSGFYLCAWTAGGANVLTFGAGSRLTVL.